Described below is a single T cell receptor (beta chain) sequence and its context. Its target is not known. This sample was included in a study of response to subunit inactivated influenza vaccine. Whole-study findings and limits: Every seasonal influenza vaccination brings in few new T cells, the authors suggested.

From the RT-PCR reads, TCRdb called clonotypes with MiXCR, one entry per CDR3 protein. The profile shows about 780,000 distinct CDR3 sequences, about a fifth of them singletons. J gave up 5 bases and V 6 bases, and 7 bases lay outside the gene matches. Germline lookup yields CDR1 MNHEY and CDR2 SVGEGT. The CDR3 contains 15 residues. This sequence was found in a man in his fifties who received an inactivated influenza vaccine. J is TRBJ2-5 and V is TRBV6-2 or TRBV6-3, with TRBD2 matching 12 bases. The sequenced sample was PBMCs from blood, obtained 5 to 6 days after vaccination. In nucleotides, the CDR3 is TGTGCCAGCAGACACCGACTAGCGGGAGACGAGACCCAGTACTTC. Encoded protein: CASRHRLAGDETQYF.